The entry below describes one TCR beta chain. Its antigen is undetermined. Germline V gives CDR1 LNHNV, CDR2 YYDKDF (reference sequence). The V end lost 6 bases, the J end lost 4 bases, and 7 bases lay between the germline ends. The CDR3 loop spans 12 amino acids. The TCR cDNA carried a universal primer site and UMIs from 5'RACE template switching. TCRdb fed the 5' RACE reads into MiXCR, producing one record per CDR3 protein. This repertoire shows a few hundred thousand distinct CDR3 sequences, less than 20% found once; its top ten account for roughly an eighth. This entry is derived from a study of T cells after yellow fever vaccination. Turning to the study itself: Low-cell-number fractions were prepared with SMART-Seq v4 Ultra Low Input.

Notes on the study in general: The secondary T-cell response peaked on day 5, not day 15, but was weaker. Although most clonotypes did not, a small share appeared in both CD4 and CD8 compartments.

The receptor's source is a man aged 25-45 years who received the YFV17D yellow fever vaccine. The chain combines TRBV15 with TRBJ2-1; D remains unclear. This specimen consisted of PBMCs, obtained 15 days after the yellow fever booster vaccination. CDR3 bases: TGTGCCACCAGGGAAAAGTACAATGAGCAGTTCTTC. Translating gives CATREKYNEQFF.